This TCR beta chain was sequenced during a study of control samples from healthy donors and cancer patients. Produced via immunoSEQ multiplex PCR; TCRdb's table is partial and in-frame only. This sample yields around 230,000 clones, of which about 94% are seen a single time; approximately 1.5% belongs to the top ten. The TCR was taken from a man aged 45-65 years in good health. The sequencing input was blood.

The CDR3 here is CASGFQYSEQFF. Here the CDR3 DNA reads TGTGCTAGTGGATTCCAGTATTCTGAGCAGTTCTTC. This rearrangement joins TRBV12-5 to TRBJ2-1; D uncertain. Trimming took 6 bases from V and 9 from J, leaving 12 bases between them. The CDR3 runs to 12 residues. Per germline, CDR1 LGHNT and CDR2 FRNRAP. Based on the CDR3 plus reference TRBV12-5 and TRBJ2-1, the full variable domain is DARVTQTPRHKVTEMGQEVTMRCQPILGHNTVFWYRQTMMQGLELLAYFRNRAPLDDSGMPKDRFSAEMPDATLATLKIQPSEPRDSAVYFCASGFQYSEQFFGPGTRLTVL.